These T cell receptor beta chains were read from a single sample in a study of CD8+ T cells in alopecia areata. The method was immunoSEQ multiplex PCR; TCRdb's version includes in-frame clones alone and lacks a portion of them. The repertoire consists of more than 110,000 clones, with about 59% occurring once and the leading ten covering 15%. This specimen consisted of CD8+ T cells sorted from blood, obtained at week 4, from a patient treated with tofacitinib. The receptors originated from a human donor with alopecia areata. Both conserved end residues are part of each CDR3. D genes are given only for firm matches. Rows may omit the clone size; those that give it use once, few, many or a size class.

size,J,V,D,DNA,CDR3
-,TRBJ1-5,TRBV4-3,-,TGCGCCAGCAGCCAAGTTCTGGGGGGCGAGGGCAATCAGCCCCAGCATTTT,CASSQVLGGEGNQPQHF
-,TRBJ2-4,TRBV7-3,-,TGTGCCAGCAGCTTAACACAGGGAAGGTACTTC,CASSLTQGRYF
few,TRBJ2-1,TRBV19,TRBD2,TGTGCCAGTAGTATAGTGGGACTAGCCCACAATGAGCAGTTCTTC,CASSIVGLAHNEQFF
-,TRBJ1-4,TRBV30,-,TGTGCCTGGAAGCCCCCCGCAACTAATGAAAAACTGTTTTTT,CAWKPPATNEKLFF
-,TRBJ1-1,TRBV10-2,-,TGCGCCAGCAGTGAGTCTTGGAGGGAGGGATACACTGAAGCTTTCTTT,CASSESWREGYTEAFF
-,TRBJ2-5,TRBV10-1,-,TGCGCCAGCAGTGAAACAGGGCAAGAGACCCAGTACTTC,CASSETGQETQYF
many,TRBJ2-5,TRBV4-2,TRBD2,TGTGCCAGCAGCCAAGAGCGGGGGGGCCAAGAGACCCAGTACTTC,CASSQERGGQETQYF
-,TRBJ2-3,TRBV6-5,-,TGTGCCAGCAGTTCAGGGACTCGTACGCAGTATTTT,CASSSGTRTQYF
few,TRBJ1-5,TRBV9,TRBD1,TGTGCCAGCAGCGAACCGGGGACAGCGTGCAATCAGCCCCAGCATTTT,CASSEPGTACNQPQHF
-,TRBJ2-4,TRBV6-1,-,TGTGCCAGCAGTGAAGCGCAGGAGGGTTCCTCAAACATTCAGTACTTC,CASSEAQEGSSNIQYF
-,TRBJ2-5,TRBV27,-,TGTGCCAGCAGTGATAGGGAGACCCAGTACTTC,CASSDRETQYF
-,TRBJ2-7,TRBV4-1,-,TGCGCCAGCAGCCGCGGGACCCAGCTCTACGAGCAGTACTTC,CASSRGTQLYEQYF
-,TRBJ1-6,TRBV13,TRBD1,TGTGCCAGCAGCGAGGACAGGGGGAGGGATTCACCCCTCCACTTT,CASSEDRGRDSPLHF
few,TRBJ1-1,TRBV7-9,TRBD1,TGTGCCAGCAATCAGGGGGAAACTGAAGCTTTCTTT,CASNQGETEAFF
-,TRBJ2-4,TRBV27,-,TGTGCCAGCAGTCTTGGACGGGCCAAAAACATTCAGTACTTC,CASSLGRAKNIQYF
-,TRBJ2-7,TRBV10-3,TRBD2,TGTGCCATCAGTGTAGGGGAGGGCCACGAGCAGTACTTC,CAISVGEGHEQYF
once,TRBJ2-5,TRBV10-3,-,TGTGCCATCAGTGAGTCGAGTCCTGGGGAGACCCAGTACTTC,CAISESSPGETQYF
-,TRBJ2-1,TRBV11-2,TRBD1,TGTGCCAGCAGCTCATACAGGGGCAACAATGAGCAGTTCTTC,CASSSYRGNNEQFF
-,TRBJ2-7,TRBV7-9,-,TGTGCCAGCAGCCCTCCGGTTGTCTACGAGCAGTACTTC,CASSPPVVYEQYF
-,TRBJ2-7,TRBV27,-,TGTGCCAGCAGTTTATTGGGTGAGCAGTACTTC,CASSLLGEQYF
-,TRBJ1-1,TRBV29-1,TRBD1,TGCAGCGTTGCCGTAGGGACAACAGGGGACACTGAAGCTTTCTTT,CSVAVGTTGDTEAFF
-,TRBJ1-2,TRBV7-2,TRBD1,TGTGCCAGCAGCTTAGACGGGACAGGGAAATGGGGCTACACCTTC,CASSLDGTGKWGYTF
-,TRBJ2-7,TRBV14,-,TGTGCCAGCAGCCAAGATGAGGAGCGGTTTCCGTACGAGCAGTACTTC,CASSQDEERFPYEQYF
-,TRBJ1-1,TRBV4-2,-,TGTGCCAGCAGCCAAGATGCAGAAAACACTGAAGCTTTCTTT,CASSQDAENTEAFF
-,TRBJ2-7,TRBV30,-,TGTGCCTCGGACGGACGTTCCTACGAGCAGTACTTC,CASDGRSYEQYF
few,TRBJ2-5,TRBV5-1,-,TGCGCCAGCAGCGTGGACAGCGCCAGACAAGAGACCCAGTACTTC,CASSVDSARQETQYF
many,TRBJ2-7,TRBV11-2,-,TGTGCCAGCAGCTTAAATCACGAGCAGTACTTC,CASSLNHEQYF
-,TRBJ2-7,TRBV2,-,TGTGCCAGCGCCCCGTACGAGCAGTACTTC,CASAPYEQYF
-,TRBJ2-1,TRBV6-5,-,TGTGCCAGCAGGACCTTTGGGGGCCTCAATGAGCAGTTCTTC,CASRTFGGLNEQFF
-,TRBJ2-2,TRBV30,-,TGTGCCTGGAGTGTGGTACTAGGGGAGCTGTTTTTT,CAWSVVLGELFF
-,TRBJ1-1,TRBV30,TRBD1,TGTGCCTGGAGTGTAGGGGACAGGGGGCGTAATGGGGACGCTGAAGCTTTCTTT,CAWSVGDRGRNGDAEAFF
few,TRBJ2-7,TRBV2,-,TGTGCCAGCAGTGTATTCGGGGGAAACTACGAGCAGTACTTC,CASSVFGGNYEQYF
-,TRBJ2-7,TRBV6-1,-,TGTGCCAGCAGTGCACCGAACTCCTACGAGCAGTACTTC,CASSAPNSYEQYF
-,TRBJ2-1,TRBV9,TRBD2,TGTGCCAGCAGCGTAGAAGGGACTAGCGGGGGTTACAATGAGCAGTTCTTC,CASSVEGTSGGYNEQFF
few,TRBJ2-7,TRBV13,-,TGTGCCAGCAGCTTAGGCAGGTCCTACGAGCAGTACTTC,CASSLGRSYEQYF
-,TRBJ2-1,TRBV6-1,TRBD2,TGTGCCAGCAGGCAGGGACTAGCGGGGGGATATGAGCAGTTCTTC,CASRQGLAGGYEQFF
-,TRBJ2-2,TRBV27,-,TGTGCCAGCAGTTTTGGACAGACCGGGGAGCTGTTTTTT,CASSFGQTGELFF
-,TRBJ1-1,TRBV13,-,TGTGCCAGCAGCTTAGGGTCGGGCAGCCGAATGAACACTGAAGCTTTCTTT,CASSLGSGSRMNTEAFF
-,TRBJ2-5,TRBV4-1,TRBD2,TGCGCCAGCAGCCAGGACACTAGCGGGGGAGAGACCCAGTACTTC,CASSQDTSGGETQYF
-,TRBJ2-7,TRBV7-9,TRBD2,TGTGCCAGCAGCAAGCGGGGGTTTCTCTCCTACGAGCAGTACTTC,CASSKRGFLSYEQYF
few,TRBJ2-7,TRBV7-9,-,TGTGCCAGCAGCTTAGGAGTACGCGAGCAGTACTTC,CASSLGVREQYF
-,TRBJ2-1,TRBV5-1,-,TGCGCCAGCAGCTTGGCCTCCCCGGGACTCTGGAATGAGCAGTTCTTC,CASSLASPGLWNEQFF
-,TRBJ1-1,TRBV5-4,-,TGTGCCAGCAGCCTCTTCGGACCGGGACAAAGTTTT,CASSLFGPGQSF